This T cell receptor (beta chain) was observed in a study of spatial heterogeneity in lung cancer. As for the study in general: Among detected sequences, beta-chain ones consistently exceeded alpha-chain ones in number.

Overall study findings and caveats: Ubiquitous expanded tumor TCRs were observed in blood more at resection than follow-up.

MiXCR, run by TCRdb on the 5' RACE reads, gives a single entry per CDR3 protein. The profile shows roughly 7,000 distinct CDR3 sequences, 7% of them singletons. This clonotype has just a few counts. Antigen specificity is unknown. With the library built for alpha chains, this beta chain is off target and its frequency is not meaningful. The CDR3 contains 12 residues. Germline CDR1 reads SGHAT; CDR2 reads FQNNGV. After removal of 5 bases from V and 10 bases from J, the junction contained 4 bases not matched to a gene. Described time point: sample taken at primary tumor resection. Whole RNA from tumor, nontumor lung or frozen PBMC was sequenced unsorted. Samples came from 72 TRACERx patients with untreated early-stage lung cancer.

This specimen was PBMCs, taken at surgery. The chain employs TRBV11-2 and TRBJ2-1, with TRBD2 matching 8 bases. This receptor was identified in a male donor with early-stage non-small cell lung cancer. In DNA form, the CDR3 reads TGTGCCAGCAGCCGGACTAGCCCAGAGCAGTTCTTC. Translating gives CASSRTSPEQFF.